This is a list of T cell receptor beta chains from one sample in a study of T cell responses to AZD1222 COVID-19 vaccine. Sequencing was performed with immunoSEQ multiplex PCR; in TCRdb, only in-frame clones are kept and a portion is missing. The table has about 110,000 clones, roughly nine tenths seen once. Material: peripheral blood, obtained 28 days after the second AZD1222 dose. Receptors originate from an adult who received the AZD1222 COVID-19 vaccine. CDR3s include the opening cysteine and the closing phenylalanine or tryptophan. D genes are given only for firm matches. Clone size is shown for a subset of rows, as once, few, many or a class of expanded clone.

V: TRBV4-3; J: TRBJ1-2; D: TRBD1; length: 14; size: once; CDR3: CASSHQTGVYGYTF; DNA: TGCGCCAGCAGCCACCAGACAGGGGTCTATGGCTACACCTTC
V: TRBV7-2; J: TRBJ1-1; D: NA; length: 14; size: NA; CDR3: CASSPGQIGREAFF; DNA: TGTGCCAGCAGCCCAGGACAGATCGGAAGAGAAGCTTTCTTT
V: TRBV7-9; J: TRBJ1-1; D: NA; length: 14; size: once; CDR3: CASSTMGGNTEAFF; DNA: TGTGCCAGCAGCACTATGGGAGGGAACACTGAAGCTTTCTTT
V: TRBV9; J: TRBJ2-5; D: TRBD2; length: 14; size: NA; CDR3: CASSLSGTEETQYF; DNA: TGTGCCAGCAGCTTGAGCGGGACGGAAGAGACCCAGTACTTC
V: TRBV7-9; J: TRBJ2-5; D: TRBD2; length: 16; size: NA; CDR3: CASSLAPAGGQETQYF; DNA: TGTGCCAGCAGCTTAGCGCCAGCGGGGGGCCAAGAGACCCAGTACTTC
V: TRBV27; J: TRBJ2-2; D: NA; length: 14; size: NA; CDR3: CASSYRIAGGELFF; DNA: TGTGCCAGCAGTTACCGAATCGCGGGCGGGGAGCTGTTTTTT
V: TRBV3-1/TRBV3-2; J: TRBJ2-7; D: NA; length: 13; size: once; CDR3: CASSPRRSYEQYF; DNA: TGTGCCAGCAGCCCCAGGAGATCCTACGAGCAGTACTTC
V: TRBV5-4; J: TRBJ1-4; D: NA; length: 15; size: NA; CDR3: CASSGGPSTNEKLFF; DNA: TGTGCCAGCAGCGGGGGACCGTCAACTAATGAAAAACTGTTTTTT
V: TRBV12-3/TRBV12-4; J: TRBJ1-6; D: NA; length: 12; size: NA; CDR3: CASSFSNSPLHF; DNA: TGTGCCAGCAGTTTTAGTAATTCACCCCTCCACTTT
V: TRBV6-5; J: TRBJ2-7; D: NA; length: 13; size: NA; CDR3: CASSYRAGGEQYF; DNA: TGTGCCAGCAGTTACAGGGCTGGGGGCGAGCAGTACTTC
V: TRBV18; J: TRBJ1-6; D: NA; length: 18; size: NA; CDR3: CATSTIQVQGPYKGPLHF; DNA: TGTGCCACTTCAACCATCCAGGTGCAGGGGCCCTACAAAGGCCCCCTCCACTTT
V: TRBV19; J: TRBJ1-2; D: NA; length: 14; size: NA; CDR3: CASSGGGNRYGYTF; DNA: TGTGCCAGTAGTGGAGGGGGTAATCGCTATGGCTACACCTTC
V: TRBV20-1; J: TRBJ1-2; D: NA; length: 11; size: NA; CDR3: CSATTEGGYTF; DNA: TGCAGTGCTACGACAGAGGGTGGCTACACCTTC
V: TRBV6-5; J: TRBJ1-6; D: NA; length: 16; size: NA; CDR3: CASSYIYGQQNSPLHF; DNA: TGTGCCAGCAGTTACATTTATGGACAGCAGAATTCACCCCTCCACTTT
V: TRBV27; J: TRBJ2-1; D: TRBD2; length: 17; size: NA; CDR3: CASSLKAGVAWGNEQFF; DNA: TGTGCCAGCAGTTTAAAGGCGGGGGTGGCCTGGGGTAATGAGCAGTTCTTC
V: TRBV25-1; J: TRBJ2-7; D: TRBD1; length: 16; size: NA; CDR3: CASSELGQGPSYEQYF; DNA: TGTGCCAGCAGTGAACTCGGACAGGGCCCGTCCTACGAGCAGTACTTC
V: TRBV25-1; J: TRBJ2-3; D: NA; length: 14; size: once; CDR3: CASRGWRGPDTQYF; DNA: TGTGCCAGCAGGGGTTGGAGGGGGCCAGATACGCAGTATTTT
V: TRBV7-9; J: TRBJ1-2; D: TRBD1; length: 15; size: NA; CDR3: CASSQQGDGGYGYTF; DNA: TGTGCCAGCAGCCAACAGGGGGATGGTGGCTATGGCTACACCTTC
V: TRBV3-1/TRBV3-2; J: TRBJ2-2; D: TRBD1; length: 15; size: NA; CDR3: CASSQAGGITGELFF; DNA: TGTGCCAGCAGCCAGGCAGGGGGCATCACCGGGGAGCTGTTTTTT
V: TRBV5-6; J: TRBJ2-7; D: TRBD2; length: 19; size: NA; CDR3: CASSLNAALAGHAGGEQYF; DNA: TGTGCCAGCAGCTTGAATGCGGCGCTAGCGGGGCACGCGGGAGGCGAGCAGTACTTC
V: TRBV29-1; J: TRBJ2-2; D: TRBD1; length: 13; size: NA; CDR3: CSAHRGQGGELFF; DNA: TGCAGCGCCCACAGGGGGCAGGGTGGGGAGCTGTTTTTT
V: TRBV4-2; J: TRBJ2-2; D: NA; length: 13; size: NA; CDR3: CASSPAGAGELFF; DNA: TGTGCCAGCAGCCCGGCGGGCGCCGGGGAGCTGTTTTTT
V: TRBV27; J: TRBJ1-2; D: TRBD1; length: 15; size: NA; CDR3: CASSLEGEQGRGYTF; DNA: TGTGCCAGCAGTTTAGAAGGGGAACAGGGGAGAGGCTACACCTTC
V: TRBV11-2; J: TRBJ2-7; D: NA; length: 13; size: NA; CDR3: CASSHTQGYEQYF; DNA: TGTGCCAGCAGCCACACGCAGGGTTACGAGCAGTACTTC
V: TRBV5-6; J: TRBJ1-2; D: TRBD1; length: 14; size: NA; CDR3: CASSPGTVNYGYTF; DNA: TGTGCCAGCAGCCCAGGGACAGTTAACTATGGCTACACCTTC
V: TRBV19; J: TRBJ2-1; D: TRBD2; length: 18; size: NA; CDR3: CASSLPPKLAGGMNEQFF; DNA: TGTGCCAGTAGTCTACCCCCAAAACTAGCGGGGGGGATGAATGAGCAGTTCTTC
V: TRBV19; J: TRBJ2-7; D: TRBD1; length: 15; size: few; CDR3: CASSITGTGAYEQYF; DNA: TGTGCCAGTAGTATTACCGGGACAGGGGCCTACGAGCAGTACTTC
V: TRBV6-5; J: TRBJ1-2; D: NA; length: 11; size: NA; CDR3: CASSWGYGYTF; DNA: TGTGCCAGCAGTTGGGGGTATGGCTACACCTTC
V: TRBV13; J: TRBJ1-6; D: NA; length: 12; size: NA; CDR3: CASSAGSSPLHF; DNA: TGTGCCAGCAGCGCAGGGTCCTCACCCCTCCACTTT
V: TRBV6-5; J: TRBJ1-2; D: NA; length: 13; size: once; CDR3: CASKPGPGYGYTF; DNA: TGTGCCAGCAAACCGGGCCCAGGATATGGCTACACCTTC
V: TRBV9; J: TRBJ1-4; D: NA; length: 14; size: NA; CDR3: CASSVTGAGEKLFF; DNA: TGTGCCAGCAGCGTAACTGGGGCAGGGGAAAAACTGTTTTTT
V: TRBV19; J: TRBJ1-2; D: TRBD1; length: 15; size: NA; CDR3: CASSPKGTGYYGYTF; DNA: TGTGCCAGTAGCCCCAAGGGGACAGGGTACTATGGCTACACCTTC
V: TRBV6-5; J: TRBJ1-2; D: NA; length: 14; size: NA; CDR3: CASSHDRPNYGYTF; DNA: TGTGCCAGCAGTCACGACAGGCCAAACTATGGCTACACCTTC
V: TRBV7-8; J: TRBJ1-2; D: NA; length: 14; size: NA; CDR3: CASSSGQGLYGYTF; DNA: TGTGCCAGCAGCTCGGGTCAGGGCCTCTATGGCTACACCTTC
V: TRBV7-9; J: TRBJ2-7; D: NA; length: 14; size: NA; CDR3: CASSPPGARYEQYF; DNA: TGTGCCAGCAGTCCGCCGGGGGCCAGATACGAGCAGTACTTC
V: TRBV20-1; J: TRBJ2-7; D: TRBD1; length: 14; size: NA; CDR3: CSASYGGTAYEQYF; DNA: TGCAGTGCTAGTTATGGTGGGACAGCATACGAGCAGTACTTC
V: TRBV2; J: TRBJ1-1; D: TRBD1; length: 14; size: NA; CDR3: CASSPRGVNTEAFF; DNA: TGTGCCAGCAGTCCCAGGGGGGTTAACACTGAAGCTTTCTTT
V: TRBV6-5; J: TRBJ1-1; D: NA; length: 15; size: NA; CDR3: CASMEPRGKSLRAFF; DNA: TGTGCCAGCATGGAACCGCGTGGTAAAAGCCTGAGGGCTTTCTTT
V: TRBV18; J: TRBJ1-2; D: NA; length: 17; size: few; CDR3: CASSPPLAGLNHYGYTF; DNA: TGTGCCAGCTCACCACCCCTAGCAGGGCTTAATCACTATGGCTACACCTTC
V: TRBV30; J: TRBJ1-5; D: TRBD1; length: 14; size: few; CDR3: CAWSLGTGNQPQHF; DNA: TGTGCCTGGAGTTTGGGGACAGGGAATCAGCCCCAGCATTTT
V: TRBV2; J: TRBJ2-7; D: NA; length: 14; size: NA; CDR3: CASTQQGFSYEQYF; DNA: TGTGCCAGCACCCAACAGGGATTCTCCTACGAGCAGTACTTC
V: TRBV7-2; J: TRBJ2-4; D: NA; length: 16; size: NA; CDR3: CASSISRDQAKNIQYF; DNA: TGTGCCAGCAGCATTTCCAGGGATCAGGCCAAAAACATTCAGTACTTC
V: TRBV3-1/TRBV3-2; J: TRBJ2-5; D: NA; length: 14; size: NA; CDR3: CATRGGTGRETQYF; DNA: TGTGCGACGAGAGGGGGTACAGGGAGGGAGACCCAGTACTTC
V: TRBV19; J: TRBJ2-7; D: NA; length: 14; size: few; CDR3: CASSMGTDSYEQYF; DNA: TGTGCCAGTAGTATGGGTACAGACTCCTACGAGCAGTACTTC
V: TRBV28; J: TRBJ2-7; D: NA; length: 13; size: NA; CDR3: CASSQGSSYEQYF; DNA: TGTGCCAGCAGTCAGGGGTCCTCCTACGAGCAGTACTTC
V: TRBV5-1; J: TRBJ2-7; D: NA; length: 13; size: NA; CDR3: CASSLAGSSEQYF; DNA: TGCGCCAGCAGCTTGGCGGGGAGTTCTGAGCAGTACTTC
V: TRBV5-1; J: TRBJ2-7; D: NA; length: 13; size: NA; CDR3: CASSFSDSYEQYF; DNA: TGCGCCAGCAGCTTCTCGGACAGCTACGAGCAGTACTTC
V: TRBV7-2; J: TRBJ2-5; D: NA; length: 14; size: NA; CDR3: CASSLAQGGETQYF; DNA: TGTGCCAGCAGCTTAGCGCAGGGTGGAGAGACCCAGTACTTC
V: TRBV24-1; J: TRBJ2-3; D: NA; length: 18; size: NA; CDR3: CATSDLQGSGGSTDTQYF; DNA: TGTGCCACCAGTGATTTGCAGGGATCCGGGGGTAGCACAGATACGCAGTATTTT